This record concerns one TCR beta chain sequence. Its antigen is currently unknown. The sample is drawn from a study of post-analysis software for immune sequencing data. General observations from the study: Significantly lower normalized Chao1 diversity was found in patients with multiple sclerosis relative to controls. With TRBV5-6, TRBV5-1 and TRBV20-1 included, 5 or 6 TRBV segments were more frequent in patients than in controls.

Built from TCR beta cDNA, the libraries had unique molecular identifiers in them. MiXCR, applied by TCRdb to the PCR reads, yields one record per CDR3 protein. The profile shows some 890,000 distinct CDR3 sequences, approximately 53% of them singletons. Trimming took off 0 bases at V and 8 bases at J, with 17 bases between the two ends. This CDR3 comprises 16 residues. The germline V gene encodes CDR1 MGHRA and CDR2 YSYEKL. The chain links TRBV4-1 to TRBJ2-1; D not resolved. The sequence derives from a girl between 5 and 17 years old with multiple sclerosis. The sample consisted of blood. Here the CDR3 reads CASSQEFSRSGYEQFF. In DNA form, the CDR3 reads TGCGCCAGCAGCCAAGAGTTCAGCAGGAGTGGGTATGAGCAGTTCTTC.